These T cell receptor beta chains were read from a single sample in a study of neurological immune-mediated disorders. TCRdb itself ran the 5' RACE reads through MiXCR, one entry per CDR3 protein. The sample includes roughly 74,000 distinct CDR3 sequences, 5.2% of them seen just once. Sequencing was done on a sample of PBMCs. Source of these receptors: a man between 18 and 35 years old with multiple sclerosis. Each CDR3 is given with its conserved first and last residue. Fields, in order: V gene, D gene, clone size, J gene, CDR3 DNA, CDR3 protein. The D gene is left open where the match is weak. Only some rows state a clone size, as once, few, many or a class for expanded clones.

>TRBV20-1|-|many|TRBJ1-5
TGCAGTGCGAGAAGTGGTTCAAATCAGCCCCAGCATTTT
CSARSGSNQPQHF
>TRBV5-1|TRBD2|few|TRBJ2-1
TGCGCCAGCAGCTTGGGACTAGCGGGTCTTAACGAGCAGTTCTTC
CASSLGLAGLNEQFF
>TRBV5-1|-|many|TRBJ2-1
TGCGCCAGCAGCTTGTCGTTCTCCGGAGAGCAGTTCTTC
CASSLSFSGEQFF
>TRBV15|-|many|TRBJ2-5
TGTGCCACCAGCAGAGCGGCAGCCGAAGAGACCCAGTACTTC
CATSRAAAEETQYF
>TRBV7-2|-|few|TRBJ1-4
TGTGCCAGCAGCTTACGGTTAAATGAAAAACTGTTTTTT
CASSLRLNEKLFF
>TRBV20-1|-|many|TRBJ1-3
TGCAGTGCTAGAGTCTTAGGAAAAACCATATATTTT
CSARVLGKTIYF
>TRBV4-1|-|-|TRBJ2-4
TGCGCCAGCAGCCAACCCGTGAGGGGAGCCAAAAAAATTCAGTACTTC
CASSQPVRGAKKIQYF
>TRBV20-1|-|many|TRBJ2-7
TGCAGTGCCCAAGCAGGGGGGGCCTACGAGCAGTACTTC
CSAQAGGAYEQYF
>TRBV5-1|-|few|TRBJ2-7
TGCGCCAGCAGCTTGGAGGCGAAGGGCTACGAGCAGTACTTC
CASSLEAKGYEQYF
>TRBV28|TRBD1|many|TRBJ1-6
TGTGCCAGCAGTCCGACAGGGGTTGGGAATTCACCCCTCCACTTT
CASSPTGVGNSPLHF
>TRBV5-1|TRBD2|many|TRBJ2-3
TGCGCCAGCACCCGAGAAGGTAGCGGGAGACAAGATACGCAGTATTTT
CASTREGSGRQDTQYF
>TRBV6-2/TRBV6-3|TRBD2|many|TRBJ2-1
TGTGCCAGCAGAACCCTTTGGACTAGCGGGAACTACAATGAGCAGTTCTTC
CASRTLWTSGNYNEQFF
>TRBV20-1|-|many|TRBJ1-1
TGCAGTGCTAGAGGTTTGACAGAACACACTGAAGCTTTCTTT
CSARGLTEHTEAFF
>TRBV7-8|-|many|TRBJ1-6
TGTGCCAGCAGCTTATCGGCGGACTCCTATAATTCACCCCTCCACTTT
CASSLSADSYNSPLHF
>TRBV20-1|-|many|TRBJ1-5
TGCAGTGCTAGACAGTATAGCAATCAGCCCCAGCATTTT
CSARQYSNQPQHF
>TRBV5-1|-|many|TRBJ2-7
TGCGCCAGCAGCTTGGAGAGTGGGTTCTACGAGCAGTACTTC
CASSLESGFYEQYF
>TRBV6-2/TRBV6-3|TRBD2|few|TRBJ2-5
TGTGCCAGCAGAACTAGCGTTGAAGAGACCCAGTACTTC
CASRTSVEETQYF
>TRBV7-2|-|many|TRBJ2-7
TGTGCCAGCAGCCGTCGAACTAGTTACGAGCAGTACTTC
CASSRRTSYEQYF
>TRBV5-5|-|many|TRBJ2-3
TGTGCCAGCAGCTTGGCCCTAGTACCGCAGTATTTT
CASSLALVPQYF
>TRBV12-3/TRBV12-4|-|many|TRBJ2-7
TGTGCCAGCAGCCCTGGGGCCTACGAGCAGTACTTC
CASSPGAYEQYF
>TRBV6-5|-|few|TRBJ2-6
TGTGCCAGCACCCGTGGGAGTTTCTCTGGGGCCAACGTCCTGACTTTC
CASTRGSFSGANVLTF
>TRBV5-1|TRBD2|many|TRBJ2-7
TGCGCCAGCAGCCCCCGACTAGCGGGGGGCTGCGAGCAGTACTTC
CASSPRLAGGCEQYF
>TRBV6-1|-|many|TRBJ1-1
TGTGCCAGCAGGTCGGGATTAGCGGACACTGAAGCTTTCTTT
CASRSGLADTEAFF
>TRBV24-1|TRBD1|-|TRBJ2-5
TGTGCCACCAGTGATGGGACAGCAAGGGGCCAGACCCAGTACTTC
CATSDGTARGQTQYF
>TRBV20-1|-|many|TRBJ2-3
TGCAGTGCTAGAAGTCCAGGGGGCACAGATACGCAGTATTTT
CSARSPGGTDTQYF
>TRBV4-1|TRBD1|few|TRBJ2-2
TGCGCCAGCAGCCGTAAGGGACAGGATCTCACCGGGGAGCTGTTTTTT
CASSRKGQDLTGELFF
>TRBV20-1|-|many|TRBJ1-2
TGCAGTGCTAGAGATCTAGGCTATGGCTACACCTTC
CSARDLGYGYTF
>TRBV4-2|TRBD1|many|TRBJ2-6
TGTGCCAGCAGCCAGCGACAGGGTACCAGCTCTGGGGCCAACGTCCTGACTTTC
CASSQRQGTSSGANVLTF
>TRBV5-1|-|many|TRBJ2-3
TGCGCCAGCAGCCAGGGAATTGGCACAGATACGCAGTATTTT
CASSQGIGTDTQYF
>TRBV14|TRBD1|many|TRBJ2-4
TGTGCCAGCAGCCGGAAGGGACAGGGGAACATTCAGTACTTC
CASSRKGQGNIQYF
>TRBV7-8|TRBD1|many|TRBJ2-3
TGTGCCAGCAGCTTAGGGACAGGGGACACAGATACGCAGTATTTT
CASSLGTGDTDTQYF
>TRBV20-1|TRBD2|many|TRBJ2-1
TGCAGTGCTTTTAGGACTAGCGGGGGGGAGAATGAGCAGTTCTTC
CSAFRTSGGENEQFF
>TRBV5-1|TRBD2|many|TRBJ2-3
TGCGCCAGCAGCTTGGGGGCGGGAGAAGATACGCAGTATTTT
CASSLGAGEDTQYF
>TRBV20-1|-|-|TRBJ1-1
TGCAGTGCTAAAGACAGGACGATCACTGAAGCTTTCTTT
CSAKDRTITEAFF
>TRBV7-8|-|few|TRBJ2-3
TGTGCCAGCAGCCCACGGATGGGGCACCCGAGCACAGATACGCAGTATTTT
CASSPRMGHPSTDTQYF
>TRBV19|-|few|TRBJ1-5
TGTGCCAGTAATCTTGAGAGGGTTCATAGCAATCAGCCCCAGCATTTT
CASNLERVHSNQPQHF
>TRBV2|-|many|TRBJ1-1
TGTGCCTCCAAGGGGACATACCTGAACACTGAAGCTTTCTTT
CASKGTYLNTEAFF
>TRBV5-5|TRBD2|-|TRBJ2-7
TGTGCCAGCAGCTTTTATTGGGAGGGAACCTACGAGCAGTACTTC
CASSFYWEGTYEQYF
>TRBV29-1|TRBD2|many|TRBJ2-5
TGCAGCGTTGACAGCCGGGAGCGGGAGAGTGGAGAGACCCAGTACTTC
CSVDSRERESGETQYF
>TRBV7-2|-|many|TRBJ2-3
TGTGCCAGCAGCTTCGCGGGACACCCTGATACGCAGTATTTT
CASSFAGHPDTQYF
>TRBV4-1|-|many|TRBJ1-5
TGCGCCAGCAGCCTCCGACAGGACAATAGCAATCAGCCCCAGCATTTT
CASSLRQDNSNQPQHF
>TRBV5-1|TRBD2|many|TRBJ2-1
TGCGCCAGCAGCTTGGACCGGGCTAGCGGGAGAAATGAGCAGTTCTTC
CASSLDRASGRNEQFF
>TRBV18|TRBD2|-|TRBJ2-7
TGTGCCAGCTCACCAATCCCTTACGGGAGGGCCTCCTACGAGCAGTACTTC
CASSPIPYGRASYEQYF
>TRBV5-1|TRBD1|-|TRBJ1-3
TGCGCCAGCTTCGACAGGGGGAAAGGAAACACCATATATTTT
CASFDRGKGNTIYF
>TRBV25-1|-|many|TRBJ2-1
TGTGCCAGCAGTGACCTGGACGGAAGTGAGCAGTTCTTC
CASSDLDGSEQFF
>TRBV5-1|TRBD1|many|TRBJ2-7
TGCGCCAGCAGCCCAGCCGGGACAGATCGGGCCGCCCACGAGCAGTACTTC
CASSPAGTDRAAHEQYF
>TRBV12-3/TRBV12-4|TRBD1|many|TRBJ1-1
TGTGCCAGCAGTCCCTTCGACAGGGGGCTAACCACGAACACTGAAGCTTTCTTT
CASSPFDRGLTTNTEAFF
>TRBV15|-|many|TRBJ1-5
TGTGCCACCAGAGACAGCAATCAGCCCCAGCATTTT
CATRDSNQPQHF
>TRBV10-3|TRBD2|many|TRBJ2-3
TGTGCCATCAGTAGAAGCGGGGGGAACACAGATACGCAGTATTTT
CAISRSGGNTDTQYF
>TRBV10-1|TRBD2|-|TRBJ2-3
TGCGCCAGCAGTGAGACTAGCGGGGTCACAGATACGCAGTATTTT
CASSETSGVTDTQYF